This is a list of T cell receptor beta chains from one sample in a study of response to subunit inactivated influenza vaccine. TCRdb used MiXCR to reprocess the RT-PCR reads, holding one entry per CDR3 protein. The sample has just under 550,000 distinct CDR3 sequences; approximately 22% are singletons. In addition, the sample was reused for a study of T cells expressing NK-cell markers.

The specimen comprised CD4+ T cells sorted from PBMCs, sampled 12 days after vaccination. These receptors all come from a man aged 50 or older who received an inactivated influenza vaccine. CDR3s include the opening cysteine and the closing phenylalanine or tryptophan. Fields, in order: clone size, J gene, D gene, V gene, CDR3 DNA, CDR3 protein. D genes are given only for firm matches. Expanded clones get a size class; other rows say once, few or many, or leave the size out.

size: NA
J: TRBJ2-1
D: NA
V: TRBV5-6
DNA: TGTGCCAGCACCTTGTTCCTAGAGCAGTTCTTC
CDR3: CASTLFLEQFF

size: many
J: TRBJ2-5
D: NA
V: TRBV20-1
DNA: TGCAGTGCTAGGGACTGGGAGACCCAGTACTTC
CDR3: CSARDWETQYF

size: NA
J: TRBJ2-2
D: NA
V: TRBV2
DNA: TGTGCCAGCAGTGGAGGGCTTTTCGACACCGGGGAGCTGTTTTTT
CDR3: CASSGGLFDTGELFF

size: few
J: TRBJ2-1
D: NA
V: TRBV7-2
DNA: TGTGCCAGCAGCTCGGACACCTCCTACAATGAGCAGTTCTTC
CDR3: CASSSDTSYNEQFF

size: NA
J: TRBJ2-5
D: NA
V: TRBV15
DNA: TGTGCCACCAGCAGAAAACAAGAGACCCAGTACTTC
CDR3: CATSRKQETQYF

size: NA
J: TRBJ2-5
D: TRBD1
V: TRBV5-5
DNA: TGTGCCAGCAGCCTCGGGACAGGTGGCCCCTTCCAAGAGACCCAGTACTTC
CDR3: CASSLGTGGPFQETQYF

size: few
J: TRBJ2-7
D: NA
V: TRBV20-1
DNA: TGCAGTGCTAGCGACGTTTACGAGCAGTACTTC
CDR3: CSASDVYEQYF

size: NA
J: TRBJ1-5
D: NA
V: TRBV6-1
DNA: TGTGCTAACGGACCTAGCAATCAGCCCCAGCATTTT
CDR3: CANGPSNQPQHF

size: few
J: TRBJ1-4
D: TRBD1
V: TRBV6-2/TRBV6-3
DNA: TGTGCCAGCAGTTCGCGGACAGGGAGTGAAAAACTGTTTTTT
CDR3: CASSSRTGSEKLFF

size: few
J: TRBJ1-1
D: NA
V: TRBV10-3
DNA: TGTGCCATCACCCAGGGGTTTCCGACTGAAGCTTTCTTT
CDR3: CAITQGFPTEAFF

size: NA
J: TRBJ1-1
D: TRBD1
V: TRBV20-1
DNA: TGCAGTGCGGGACAGACAATTAAAAGTGAAGCTTTCTTT
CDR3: CSAGQTIKSEAFF

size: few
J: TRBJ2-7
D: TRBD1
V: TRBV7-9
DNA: TGTGCCAGCAGCGCGACAGGGGCTAGCTCCTACGAGCAGTACTTC
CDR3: CASSATGASSYEQYF

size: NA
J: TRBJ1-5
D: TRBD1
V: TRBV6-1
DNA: TGTGCCAGCAGACCCCCCGGGACAGGGGGCAATCAGCCCCAGCATTTT
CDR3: CASRPPGTGGNQPQHF

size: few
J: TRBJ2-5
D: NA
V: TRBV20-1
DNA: TGCAGTGCTCCCCTAGGTACCGAAGACCCCCAGTACTTC
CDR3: CSAPLGTEDPQYF

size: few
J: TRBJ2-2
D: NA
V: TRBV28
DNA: TGTGCCAGCAGTTTATCCGGGGGCAGCTCCGGGGAGCTGTTTTTT
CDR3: CASSLSGGSSGELFF

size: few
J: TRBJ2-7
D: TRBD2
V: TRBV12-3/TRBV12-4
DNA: TGTGCCAGCAGTTTCAGCGGGAGTAACGAGCAGTACTTC
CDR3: CASSFSGSNEQYF

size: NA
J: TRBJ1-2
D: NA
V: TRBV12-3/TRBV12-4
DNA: TGTGCCAGCAGTTCAGTGGGCGAGTGGGGTGGCTACACCTTC
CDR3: CASSSVGEWGGYTF

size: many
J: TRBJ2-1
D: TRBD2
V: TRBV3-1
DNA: TGTGCCAGCAGACTAGCGGGTACTGAGCAGTTCTTC
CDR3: CASRLAGTEQFF

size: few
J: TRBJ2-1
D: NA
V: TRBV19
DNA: TGTGCCAGTAGTATAGTAGGTTGGCAGGCGAATGAGCAGTTCTTC
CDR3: CASSIVGWQANEQFF

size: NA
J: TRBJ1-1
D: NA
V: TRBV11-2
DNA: TGTGCCAGCAGCGCCGGAATAAGTGGGACTGAAGCTTTCTTT
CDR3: CASSAGISGTEAFF

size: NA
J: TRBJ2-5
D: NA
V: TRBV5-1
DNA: TGCGCCAGCAGCTTGGGGGCACACCGGTACCAAGAGACCCAGTACTTC
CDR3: CASSLGAHRYQETQYF

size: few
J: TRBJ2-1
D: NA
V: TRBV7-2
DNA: TGTGCCAGCAGATTAACGGCGGGGGCCGCACGGAATGAGCAGTTCTTC
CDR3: CASRLTAGAARNEQFF

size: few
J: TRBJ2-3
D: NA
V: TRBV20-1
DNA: TGCAGTGCTAGACTAGGGAGCACAGATACGCAGTATTTT
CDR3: CSARLGSTDTQYF

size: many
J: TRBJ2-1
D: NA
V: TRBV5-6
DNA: TGTGCCAGCAGCCCCGGCTTATCGAATGAGCAGTTCTTC
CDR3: CASSPGLSNEQFF

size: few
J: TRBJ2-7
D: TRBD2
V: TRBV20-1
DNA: TGCAGTGCTAGAGATATAGCGGGAGGGAGGTACGAGCAGTACTTC
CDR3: CSARDIAGGRYEQYF

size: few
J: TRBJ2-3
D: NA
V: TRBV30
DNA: TGTGCCTTGAAAAGGGGGAATACGCAGTATTTT
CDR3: CALKRGNTQYF

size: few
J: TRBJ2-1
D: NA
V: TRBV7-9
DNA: TGTGCCAGCAAAAAGTGGGGGCAGGGACAAACAACGGAGCAGTTCTTC
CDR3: CASKKWGQGQTTEQFF

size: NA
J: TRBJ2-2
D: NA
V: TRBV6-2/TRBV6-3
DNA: TGTGCCACCTATGACAGCCCGAACACCGGGGAGCTGTTTTTT
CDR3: CATYDSPNTGELFF

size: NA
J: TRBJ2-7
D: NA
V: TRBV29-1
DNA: TGCAGCGTCAGGGACGCGGGGATCTACGAGCAGTACTTC
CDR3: CSVRDAGIYEQYF

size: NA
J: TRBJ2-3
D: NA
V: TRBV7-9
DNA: TGTGCCAGCAGCTTGACAGGCCTGGGGGATACGCAGTATTTT
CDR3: CASSLTGLGDTQYF

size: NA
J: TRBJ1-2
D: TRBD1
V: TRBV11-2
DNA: TGTGCCAGCAGCTTGATGCCCAGGGGGCAGGTGGATGGCTACACCTTC
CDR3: CASSLMPRGQVDGYTF

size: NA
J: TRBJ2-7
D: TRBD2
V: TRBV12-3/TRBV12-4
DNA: TGTGCCAGCAAGTCGGGAGGTGCCCCCGAGCAGTACTTC
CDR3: CASKSGGAPEQYF

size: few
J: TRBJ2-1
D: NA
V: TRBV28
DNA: TGTGCCAGCACGATCAGCGGCTTCTACAATGAGCAGTTCTTC
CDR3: CASTISGFYNEQFF

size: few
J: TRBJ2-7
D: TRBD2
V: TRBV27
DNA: TGTGCCAGCAGTCACGGGACGACTAGCGTATACGAGCAGTACTTC
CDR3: CASSHGTTSVYEQYF

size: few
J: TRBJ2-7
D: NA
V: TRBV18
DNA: TGTGCCAGCTCACTTGACATGGTCCCCTACGAGCAGTACTTC
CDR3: CASSLDMVPYEQYF

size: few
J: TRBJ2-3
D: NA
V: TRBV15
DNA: TGTGCCACCAGCAGAGAAAGAGGGGTGGGGACAGATACGCAGTATTTT
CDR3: CATSRERGVGTDTQYF

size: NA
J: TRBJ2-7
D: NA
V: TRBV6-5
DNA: TGTGGCAGCAGTTATGACATATCCTACGAGCAGTACTTC
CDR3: CGSSYDISYEQYF

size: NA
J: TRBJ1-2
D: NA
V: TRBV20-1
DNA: TGCAGTGCTAGTTCCAGAAACTATGGCTACACCTTC
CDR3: CSASSRNYGYTF

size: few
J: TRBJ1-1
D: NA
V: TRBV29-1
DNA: TGCAGCGTTCGGGGAGCCGGGAACACTGAAGCTTTCTTT
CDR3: CSVRGAGNTEAFF

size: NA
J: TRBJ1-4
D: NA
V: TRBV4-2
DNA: TGTGCCAGCAGCCAAGATCGGGCAGGGCCGCCTGAAAAACTGTTTTTT
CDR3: CASSQDRAGPPEKLFF

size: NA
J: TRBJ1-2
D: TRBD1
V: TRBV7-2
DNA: TGTGCCAGCAGCAAACAGGGGGCCGAGGGCTACACCTTC
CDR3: CASSKQGAEGYTF

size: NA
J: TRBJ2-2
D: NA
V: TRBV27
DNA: TGTGCCAGCAGTGAACAGTCCACCGGGGAGCTGTTTTTT
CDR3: CASSEQSTGELFF

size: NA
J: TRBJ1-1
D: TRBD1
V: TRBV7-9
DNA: TGTGCCACCCGACCCGGACAGGGGGACACTGAAGCTTTCTTT
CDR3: CATRPGQGDTEAFF

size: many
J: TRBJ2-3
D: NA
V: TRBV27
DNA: TGTGCCAGCAGTTTATCGTACGGCGGGACAGATACGCAGTATTTT
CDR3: CASSLSYGGTDTQYF

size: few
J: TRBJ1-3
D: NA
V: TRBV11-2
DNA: TGTGCCAGCAGCTTTCTCCGTGGAAACACCATATATTTT
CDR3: CASSFLRGNTIYF

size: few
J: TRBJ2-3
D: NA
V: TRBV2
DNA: TGTGCCAGCATAGGGGGCACACTAGCGGCGAGCACAGATACGCAGTATTTT
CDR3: CASIGGTLAASTDTQYF

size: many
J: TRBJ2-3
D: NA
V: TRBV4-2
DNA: TGTGCCAGCAGCCAAGGAGGCACAGTAGGACGAGATACGCAGTATTTT
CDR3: CASSQGGTVGRDTQYF

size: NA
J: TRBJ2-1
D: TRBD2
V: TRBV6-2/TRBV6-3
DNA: TGTGCCAGCAGTTATGCGCGGGAGGGAGGACCCTACAATGAGCAGTTCTTC
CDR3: CASSYAREGGPYNEQFF

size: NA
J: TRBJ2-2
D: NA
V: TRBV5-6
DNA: TGTGCCAGCAGCTTGTCCGTGGGGACGAACACCGGGGAGCTGTTTTTT
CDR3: CASSLSVGTNTGELFF

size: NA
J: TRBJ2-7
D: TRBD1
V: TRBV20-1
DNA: TGCAGTGCTAGAAGGACAGGGGGCGCTTTTTTTTACGAGCAGTACTTC
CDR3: CSARRTGGAFFYEQYF